Reported below is one TCR beta chain. Germline V CDR1 and CDR2: SEHNR, FQNEAQ (reference sequence). V was clipped by 2 bases and J by 2 bases, with 16 bases between them. The CDR3 is 16 amino acids. The entry originates in a study of blood T cell repertoires in COVID-19. Study-wide context: The analysed material was cDNA or gDNA that came from T cells, B-cell-depleted T cells, or PBMCs.

Per the original data handling: Estimation of nucleated cell counts was performed using reference gene primer amplification. The protocol was immunoSEQ multiplex PCR, while the TCRdb copy is restricted to in-frame clones and leaves out a portion. The V and J calls and clone size come from that table; D and trimming were worked out from the DNA. The sample carries hundreds of thousands of clones, around 85% recorded once. This rearrangement joins TRBV7-9 to TRBJ2-7, with a tentative D call TRBD1 (6 bases). This clonotype was obtained from a human donor in a cohort sampled during active COVID-19. Sequencing was carried out using peripheral blood. DNA of the CDR3: TGTGCCAGCAGCTTAAGAGAAGGGGGTGGCCCCTACGAGCAGTACTTC. Translation gives CASSLREGGGPYEQYF. The complete variable domain, with remaining parts taken from reference TRBV7-9 and TRBJ2-7, reads DTGVSQNPRHKITKRGQNVTFRCDPISEHNRLYWYRQTLGQGPEFLTYFQNEAQLEKSRLLSDRFSAERPKGSFSTLEIQRTEQGDSAMYLCASSLREGGGPYEQYFGPGTRLTVT.